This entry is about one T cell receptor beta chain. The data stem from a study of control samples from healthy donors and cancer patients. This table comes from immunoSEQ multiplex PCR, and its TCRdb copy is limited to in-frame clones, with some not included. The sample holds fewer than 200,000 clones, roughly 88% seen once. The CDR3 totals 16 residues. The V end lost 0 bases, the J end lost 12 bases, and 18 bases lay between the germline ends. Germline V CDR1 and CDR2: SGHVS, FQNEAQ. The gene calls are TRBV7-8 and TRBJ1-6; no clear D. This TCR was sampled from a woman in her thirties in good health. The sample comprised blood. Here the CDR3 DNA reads TGTGCCAGCAGCTTAGCGCAGACATACGATTTGGGACCCCTCCACTTT. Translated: CASSLAQTYDLGPLHF.